The 23 T cell receptor beta chains below were found in one sample sequenced in a study of T cells after yellow fever vaccination. One entry per CDR3 protein, called by TCRdb with MiXCR from the 5' RACE reads. This repertoire shows 60,000 or so distinct CDR3 sequences, more than 5.5% found once; its top ten account for 30% to 40%. Here the sequenced sample was CD8+ T cells sorted from PBMCs, taken on the day of the first yellow fever vaccination. These receptors were taken from a young man who received the YFV17D yellow fever vaccine.

This clonotype was seen at least ten times. The chain joins TRBV19 to TRBJ1-1; D perhaps matches TRBD1 (5 bases). V was cut by 0 bases and J by 4 bases, with 12 bases left in between. The CDR3 loop spans 15 amino acids. Looked up from germline, CDR1 is LNHDA and CDR2 is SQIVND (reference sequence). This CDR3 reads CASSIDTGGPTEAFF. CDR3 nucleotides: TGTGCCAGTAGTATAGATACAGGAGGCCCCACTGAAGCTTTCTTT.

A note on this clonotype: A much larger clone lies a single base off, so this may be a read error. CDR3 in amino acids: CASSFSSDYEQYV. The CDR3 region has the DNA TGTGCCAGCAGTTTCTCTAGCGACTACGAGCAGTACGTC. The V and J genes are TRBV6-2 or TRBV6-3 and TRBJ2-7, with TRBD2 as a possible D gene (6 bases). The germline CDR1 and CDR2 sequences are MNHEY and SVGEGT. The V gene lost 4 bases and the J gene lost 3 bases, with 10 bases spanning the gap. This CDR3 is 13 amino acids long.

This clonotype turned up a few times. This CDR3 is CASSDRGGAMADTQYF. The CDR3 bases are TGTGCCAGCAGTGATCGAGGGGGGGCTATGGCAGATACGCAGTATTTT. The rearrangement joins TRBV6-4 to TRBJ2-3, with D possibly matching TRBD2 (7 bases). The CDR3 sequence is 16 residues long. Germline V CDR1 and CDR2: MRHNA, SNTAGT. With 3 bases removed from V and 4 bases from J, the gap between germline ends came to 17 bases.

The genes are TRBV20-1 and TRBJ2-1; 9 bases map to TRBD2. The germline CDR1 and CDR2 sequences are DFQATT and SNEGSKA (reference sequence). V was clipped by 0 bases and J by 8 bases; unmatched bases: 8. The CDR3 covers 15 residues. The CDR3 bases are TGCAGTGCTAGAGATCTGCGGGGGGGCATCGATGAGCAGTTCTTC. Its translation is CSARDLRGGIDEQFF.

This clonotype was seen ten or more times. The V and J genes are TRBV4-1 and TRBJ2-2; TRBD2 aligns across 9 bases. The CDR3 is made up of 16 amino acids. V dropped 3 bases and J dropped 3; count of bases not matched to a gene: 5. Germline-derived CDR1 and CDR2 are MGHRA and YSYEKL. CDR3 sequence: CASSHLAGEYTGELFF. Written as DNA, the CDR3 is TGCGCCAGCAGCCACTTAGCGGGGGAGTACACCGGGGAGCTGTTTTTT.

This clonotype was picked up a small number of times. Relative to the germline gene, one junction end is altered; a read error may explain this. The chain has TRBV7-9 and TRBJ1-1; no reliable D call. Germline V lookup: CDR1 SEHNR, CDR2 FQNEAQ (reference sequence). This CDR3 has 12 amino acids. The CDR3 loop is CASSLGLILRAF. For the CDR3, the DNA is TGTGCCAGCAGCTTAGGTCTGATCCTACGGGCGTTT.

This clonotype occurred a few times. J is TRBJ1-4 and V is TRBV20-1; the D is unclear. The CDR3 has 18 amino acids. Deletions cut 4 bases from V and 5 bases from J, with 26 bases between. Germline CDR1 reads DFQATT; CDR2 reads SNEGSKA (reference sequence). The CDR3: CSATLGLEELLRNEKLFF. For the CDR3, the DNA is TGCAGTGCTACGTTGGGGTTGGAGGAGCTGCTGCGGAATGAAAAACTGTTTTTT.

This sequence joins TRBV7-9 and TRBJ1-2; D is uncertain. The CDR3 runs 12 residues. CDR1 and CDR2 (germline): SEHNR, FQNEAQ (reference sequence). Deletions cut 6 bases from V and 4 bases from J, with 9 bases between. This CDR3 reads CASRTEFYGYTF. The CDR3 bases are TGTGCCAGCAGGACCGAGTTCTATGGCTACACCTTC.

This clonotype was counted ten times or more. The V gene is TRBV9, the J gene TRBJ2-3; D possibly corresponds to TRBD1 (6 bases). The CDR3 contains 16 residues. The germline V gene has CDR1 SGDLS and CDR2 YYNGEE. With 0 bases removed from V and 2 bases from J, the gap between germline ends came to 13 bases. The CDR3 reads CASSVGRGTFTDTQYF. The CDR3 DNA reads TGTGCCAGCAGCGTAGGAAGGGGGACGTTCACAGATACGCAGTATTTT. The full variable domain, with the rest looked up from reference TRBV9 and TRBJ2-3, is DSGVTQTPKHLITATGQRVTLRCSPRSGDLSVYWYQQSLDQGLQFLIQYYNGEERAKGNILERFSAQQFPDLHSELNLSSLELGDSALYFCASSVGRGTFTDTQYFGPGTRLTVL.

The V call is TRBV20-1, the J call TRBJ1-5; D may be TRBD1 (5 bases). Trimming took off 0 bases at V and 7 bases at J, with 13 bases between the two ends. The CDR3 length is 14 residues. Germline V gene sequence: CDR1 DFQATT, CDR2 SNEGSKA (reference sequence). CDR3 loop: CSARDQAGWQPQHF. In DNA, the CDR3 is TGCAGTGCTAGAGATCAGGCAGGGTGGCAGCCCCAGCATTTT.

This clonotype was observed at least ten times. The chain links TRBV4-1 to TRBJ2-7, with D hard to call. Germline CDR1 and CDR2: MGHRA and YSYEKL. V gave up 1 base and J gave up 3 bases, with 4 bases separating them. The CDR3 has 12 amino acids. The CDR3 reads CASSQAGYEQYF. CDR3 in DNA: TGCGCCAGCAGCCAAGCGGGCTACGAGCAGTACTTC.

This clonotype was seen at least ten times. The chain employs TRBV28 and TRBJ2-2; D call uncertain. Germline V CDR1 and CDR2: MDHEN, SYDVKM. Trimming took off 4 bases at V and 3 bases at J, with 6 bases between the two ends. The CDR3 extends over 13 amino acids. DNA for the CDR3: TGTGCCAGCAGTTGGAGTTACACCGGGGAGCTGTTTTTT. It codes for CASSWSYTGELFF.

This clonotype showed up just a few times. The CDR3 region has the DNA TGTGCCAGCAGCCCCCGGGACAGGGGGTACGAGCAGTACTTC. It specifies CASSPRDRGYEQYF. This chain uses TRBV7-8 with TRBJ2-7; 11 bases fit TRBD1. With 5 bases clipped from V and 4 bases from J, the junction kept 4 bases outside the gene matches. Germline V CDR1 and CDR2: SGHVS, FQNEAQ. The CDR3 has 14 amino acids.

This clonotype was counted only a few times. This rearrangement joins TRBV7-9 to TRBJ1-6, with D perhaps TRBD1 (6 bases). Germline loops: CDR1 SEHNR, CDR2 FQNEAQ (reference sequence). The CDR3 spans 14 residues. The ends were cut back, 5 bases at V and 6 bases at J, with 11 bases in the middle. Here the CDR3 DNA reads TGTGCCAGCAGCGGCGGACAGCCTAATTCACCCCTCCACTTT. Translating gives CASSGGQPNSPLHF.

This clonotype was found a few times. The chain uses TRBV4-1 and TRBJ2-6; 7 bases match TRBD1. Germline CDR1 MGHRA, CDR2 YSYEKL. V lost 6 bases and J lost 4; bases outside the gene matches: 6. The CDR3 is made up of 15 amino acids. The CDR3 here is CASRPTGVGANVLTF. CDR3 sequence (DNA): TGCGCCAGCAGACCCACAGGGGTCGGGGCCAACGTCCTGACTTTC.

This clonotype was counted many times. This rearrangement joins TRBV5-8 to TRBJ2-3, with D unclear. With 0 bases removed from V and 2 bases from J, the gap between germline ends came to 10 bases. This CDR3 is 15 amino acids long. Germline V gene data show CDR1 as SGHTS and CDR2 as YDEGEE. CDR3 sequence reads: CASSLVLSNTDTQYF. CDR3 DNA: TGTGCCAGCAGCTTGGTCTTAAGTAACACAGATACGCAGTATTTT.

To note about this clonotype: Germline and junction disagree at one end, which may indicate a read error. The V gene is TRBV4-1, the J gene TRBJ2-1; 11 bases agree with TRBD2. The CDR3 covers 17 residues. Germline CDR1 is MGHRA and CDR2 is YSYEKL. In DNA form, the CDR3 reads TGCGCCACCAGCCACTTTAGCGGGGGGGCCCCTTACAATGAGCAGTTCTTC. Residues: CATSHFSGGAPYNEQFF.

The chain has TRBV12-3 or TRBV12-4 and TRBJ2-1; D possibly corresponds to TRBD2 (5 bases). The CDR3 consists of 16 residues. Trimming pared 7 bases from V and 4 bases from J, leaving 20 bases between. This CDR3 reads CASTSGYRMGYNEQFF. CDR3 in DNA: TGTGCCAGCACCTCGGGGTATAGGATGGGATACAATGAGCAGTTCTTC.

This clonotype was recorded many times. In nucleotides, the CDR3 is TGTGCCAGCAGCCAAGAGTCTAGCGGGGGCTATGGGGTACAGTTCTTC. Translation gives CASSQESSGGYGVQFF. This chain links TRBV4-2 with TRBJ2-1, with 10 bases identical to TRBD2. The V gene's germline CDR1 is LGHNA and CDR2 YNFKEQ. The CDR3 has 16 amino acids. Germline trimming cut 0 bases from V and 13 bases from J; bases unmatched to any gene: 12.

Comments on this clonotype: This may stem from a read error, because a much larger clone lies one nucleotide away. The V gene is TRBV5-5, the J gene TRBJ2-7, with D hard to call. The CDR3 contains 12 residues. V shed 0 bases and J shed 4 bases, with 5 bases lying between them. The V gene's germline CDR1 is SGHKS and CDR2 YYEKEE (reference sequence). CDR3 region: CASSLGNYEQYF. The CDR3 nucleotides are TGTGCCAGCAGCTTGGGAAATTACGAGCAGTACTTC. Combining the CDR3 with reference TRBV5-5 and TRBJ2-7 gives the whole variable domain DAGVTQSPTHLIKTRGQQVTLRCSPISGHKSVSWYQQVLGQGPQFIFQYYEKEERGRGNFPDRFSARQFPNYSSELNVNALLLGDSALYLCASSLGNYEQYFGPGTRLTVT.

In its sample, this clonotype ranks as medium-sized. This sequence joins TRBV3-1 and TRBJ2-1; 8 bases map to TRBD1. This CDR3 contains 14 residues. Germline CDR1 LGHDT, CDR2 YNNKEL (reference sequence). The V and J ends lost 2 bases and 7 bases, in that order; junction bases with no gene match: 4. In DNA form, the CDR3 reads TGTGCCAGCAGCCAAACAGGGGGATGGAATGAGCAGTTCTTC. Translation: CASSQTGGWNEQFF.

This clonotype was seen many times. The rearrangement uses TRBV7-2 and TRBJ2-1; D might be TRBD2 (7 bases). Germline-derived CDR1 and CDR2 are SGHTA and FQGNSA. V was trimmed by 3 bases and J by 10 bases, leaving 16 bases between them. The CDR3 contains 14 residues. DNA for the CDR3: TGTGCCAGCAGCTTTTGGGGAGGGGGAGGAGAGCAGTTCTTC. Protein product: CASSFWGGGGEQFF.

The J gene is TRBJ2-3, the V gene TRBV6-5; TRBD2 matches at 10 bases. CDR1 and CDR2 from the germline V gene are MNHEY and SVGAGI. The CDR3 is 16 residues long. After removal of 0 bases from V and 1 base from J, the junction contained 1 base not matched to a gene. The CDR3 reads CASSYSSGGGTDTQYF. Written as DNA, the CDR3 is TGTGCCAGCAGTTACTCGAGCGGGGGGGGCACAGATACGCAGTATTTT.